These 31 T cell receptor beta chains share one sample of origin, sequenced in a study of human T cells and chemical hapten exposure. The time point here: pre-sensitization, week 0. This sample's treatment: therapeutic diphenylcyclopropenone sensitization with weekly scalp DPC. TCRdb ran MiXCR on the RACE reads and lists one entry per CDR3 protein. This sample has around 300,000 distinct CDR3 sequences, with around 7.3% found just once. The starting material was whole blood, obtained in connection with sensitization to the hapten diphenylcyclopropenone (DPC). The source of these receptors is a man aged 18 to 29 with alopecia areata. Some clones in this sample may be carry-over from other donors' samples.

DNA of the CDR3: TGTGCCAGCAGCCAAGATTGGACCCAGACCCACTTT. Protein product: CASSQDWTQTHF. The chain links TRBV3-1 to TRBJ1-6; unclear D gene. This CDR3 is 12 amino acids long. Germline V lookup: CDR1 LGHDT, CDR2 YNNKEL (reference sequence). Trimming pared 0 bases from V and 18 bases from J, leaving 12 bases between. The entire variable domain, with the rest obtained from reference TRBV3-1 and TRBJ1-6, is as follows: DTAVSQTPKYLVTQMGNDKSIKCEQNLGHDTMYWYKQDSKKFLKIMFSYNNKELIINETVPNRFSPKSPDKAHLNLHINSLELGDSAVYFCASSQDWTQTHFGNGTRLTVT.

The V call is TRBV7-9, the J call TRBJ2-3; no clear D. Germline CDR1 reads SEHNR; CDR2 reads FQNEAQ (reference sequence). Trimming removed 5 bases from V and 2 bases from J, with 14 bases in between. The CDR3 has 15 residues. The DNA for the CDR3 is TGTGCCAGCAGCCCCCCCTGGGATCTCACAGATACGCAGTATTTT. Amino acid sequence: CASSPPWDLTDTQYF.

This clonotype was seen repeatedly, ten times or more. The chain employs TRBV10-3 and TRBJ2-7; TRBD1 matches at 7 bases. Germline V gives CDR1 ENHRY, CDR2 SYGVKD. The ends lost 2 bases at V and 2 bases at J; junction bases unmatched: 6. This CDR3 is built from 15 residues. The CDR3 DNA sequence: TGTGCCATCAGTGAGGTCGGGACAGCGGCCTACGAGCAGTACTTC. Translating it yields CAISEVGTAAYEQYF.

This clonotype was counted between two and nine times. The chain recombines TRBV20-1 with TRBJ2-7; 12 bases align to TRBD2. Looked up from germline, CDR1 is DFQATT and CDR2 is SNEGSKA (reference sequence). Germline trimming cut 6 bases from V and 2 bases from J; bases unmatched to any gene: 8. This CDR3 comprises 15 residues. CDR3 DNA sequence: TGCAGTGCGCGACCCTGGACTAGCGGGGCCTACGAGCAGTACTTC. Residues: CSARPWTSGAYEQYF.

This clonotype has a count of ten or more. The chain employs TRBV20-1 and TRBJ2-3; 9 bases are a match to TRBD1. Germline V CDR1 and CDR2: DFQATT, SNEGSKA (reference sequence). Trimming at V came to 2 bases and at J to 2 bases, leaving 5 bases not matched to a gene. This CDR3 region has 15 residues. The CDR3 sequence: CSARSGQGSTDTQYF. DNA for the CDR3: TGCAGTGCTAGATCGGGACAGGGATCCACAGATACGCAGTATTTT.

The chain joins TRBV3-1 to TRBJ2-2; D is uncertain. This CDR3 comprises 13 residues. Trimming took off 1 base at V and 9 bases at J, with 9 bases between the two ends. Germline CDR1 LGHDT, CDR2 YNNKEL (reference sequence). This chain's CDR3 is CASSQGRARELFF. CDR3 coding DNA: TGTGCCAGCAGCCAAGGAAGGGCCAGGGAGCTGTTTTTT.

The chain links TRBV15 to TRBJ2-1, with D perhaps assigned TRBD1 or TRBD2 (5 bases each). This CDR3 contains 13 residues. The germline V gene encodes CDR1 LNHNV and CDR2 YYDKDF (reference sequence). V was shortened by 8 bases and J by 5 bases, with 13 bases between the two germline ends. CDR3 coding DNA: TGTGCCACCGGGGGACGGGGTCACAATGAGCAGTTCTTC. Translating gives CATGGRGHNEQFF.

CDR3 sequence reads: CASSLTISGANVLTF. For the CDR3, the DNA is TGTGCCAGCAGCTTGACAATCTCTGGGGCCAACGTCCTGACTTTC. V usage is TRBV7-8 and J usage is TRBJ2-6; no firm D call. Germline-derived CDR1 and CDR2 are SGHVS and FQNEAQ. Trimming removed 3 bases at V and 0 bases at J, with 6 bases between. The CDR3 extends over 15 amino acids. Using reference TRBV7-8 and TRBJ2-6 for the parts outside the CDR3, the full variable domain is GAGVSQSPRYKVAKRGQDVALRCDPISGHVSLFWYQQALGQGPEFLTYFQNEAQLDKSGLPSDRFFAERPEGSVSTLKIQRTQQEDSAVYLCASSLTISGANVLTFGAGSRLTVL.

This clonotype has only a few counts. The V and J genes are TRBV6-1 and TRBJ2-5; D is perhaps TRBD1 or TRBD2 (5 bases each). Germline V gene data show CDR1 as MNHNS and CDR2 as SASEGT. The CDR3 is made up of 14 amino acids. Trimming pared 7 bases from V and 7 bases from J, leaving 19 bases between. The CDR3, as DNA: TGTGCCAGCACCCATGGGGACGGCTCCCGGACCCAGTACTTC. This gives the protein CASTHGDGSRTQYF.

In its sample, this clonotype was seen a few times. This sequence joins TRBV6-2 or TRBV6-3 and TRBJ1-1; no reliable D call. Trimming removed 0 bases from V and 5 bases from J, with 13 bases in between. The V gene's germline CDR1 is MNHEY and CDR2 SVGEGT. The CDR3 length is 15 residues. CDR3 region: CASSYSERGRTEAFF. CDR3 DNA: TGTGCCAGCAGTTACTCGGAGAGAGGAAGAACTGAAGCTTTCTTT.

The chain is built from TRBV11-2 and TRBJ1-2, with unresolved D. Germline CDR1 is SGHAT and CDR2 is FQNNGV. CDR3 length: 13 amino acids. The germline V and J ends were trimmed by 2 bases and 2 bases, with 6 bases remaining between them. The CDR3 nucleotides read TGTGCCAGCAGCTTAACCCTCAACTATGGCTACACCTTC. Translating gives CASSLTLNYGYTF.

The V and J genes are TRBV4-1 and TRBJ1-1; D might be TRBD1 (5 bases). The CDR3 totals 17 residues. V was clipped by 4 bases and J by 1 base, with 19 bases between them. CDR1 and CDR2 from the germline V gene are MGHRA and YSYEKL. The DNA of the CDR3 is TGCGCCAGCAGCCCCAATCTGGAGGGACTGTCGAACACTGAAGCTTTCTTT. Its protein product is CASSPNLEGLSNTEAFF.

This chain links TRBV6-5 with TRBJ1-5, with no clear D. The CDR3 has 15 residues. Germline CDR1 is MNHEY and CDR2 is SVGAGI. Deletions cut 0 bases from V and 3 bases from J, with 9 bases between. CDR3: CASSYSTGNNQPQHF. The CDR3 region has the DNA TGTGCCAGCAGTTACTCGACCGGGAACAATCAGCCCCAGCATTTT.

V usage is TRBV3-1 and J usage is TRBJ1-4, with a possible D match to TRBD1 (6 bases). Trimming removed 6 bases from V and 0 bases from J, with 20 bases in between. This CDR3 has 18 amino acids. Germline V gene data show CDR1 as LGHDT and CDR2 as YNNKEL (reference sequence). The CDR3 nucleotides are TGTGCCAGCAGTCGGGGAAGGACAGTGAGTTCAACTAATGAAAAACTGTTTTTT. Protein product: CASSRGRTVSSTNEKLFF. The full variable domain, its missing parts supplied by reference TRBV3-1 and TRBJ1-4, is DTAVSQTPKYLVTQMGNDKSIKCEQNLGHDTMYWYKQDSKKFLKIMFSYNNKELIINETVPNRFSPKSPDKAHLNLHINSLELGDSAVYFCASSRGRTVSSTNEKLFFGSGTQLSVL.

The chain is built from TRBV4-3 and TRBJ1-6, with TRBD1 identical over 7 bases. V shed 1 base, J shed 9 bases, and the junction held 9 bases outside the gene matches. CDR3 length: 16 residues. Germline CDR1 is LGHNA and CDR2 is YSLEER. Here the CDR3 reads CASSQGEGGWGSPLHF. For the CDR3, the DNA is TGCGCCAGCAGCCAAGGTGAAGGGGGCTGGGGTTCACCCCTCCACTTT.

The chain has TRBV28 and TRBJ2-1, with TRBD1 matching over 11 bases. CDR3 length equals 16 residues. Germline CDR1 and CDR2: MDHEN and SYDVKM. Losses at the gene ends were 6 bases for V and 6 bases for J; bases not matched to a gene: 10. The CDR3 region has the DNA TGTGCCAGCAGCCATCCCCGGGGACAGGGGGTCAATGAGCAGTTCTTC. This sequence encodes CASSHPRGQGVNEQFF.

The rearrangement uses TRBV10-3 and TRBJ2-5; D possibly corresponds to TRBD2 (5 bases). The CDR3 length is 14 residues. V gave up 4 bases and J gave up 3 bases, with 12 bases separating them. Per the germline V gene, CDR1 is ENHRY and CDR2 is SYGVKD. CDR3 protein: CAISGLAREETQYF. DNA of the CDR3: TGTGCCATCAGTGGGTTAGCGAGGGAAGAGACCCAGTACTTC.

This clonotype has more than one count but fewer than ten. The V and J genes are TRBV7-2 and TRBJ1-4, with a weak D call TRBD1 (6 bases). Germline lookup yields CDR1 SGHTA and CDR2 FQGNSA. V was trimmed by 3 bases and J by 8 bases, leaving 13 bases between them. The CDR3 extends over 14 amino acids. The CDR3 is CASSFRGGGEKLFF. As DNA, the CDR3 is TGTGCCAGCAGCTTCAGAGGGGGTGGGGAAAAACTGTTTTTT.

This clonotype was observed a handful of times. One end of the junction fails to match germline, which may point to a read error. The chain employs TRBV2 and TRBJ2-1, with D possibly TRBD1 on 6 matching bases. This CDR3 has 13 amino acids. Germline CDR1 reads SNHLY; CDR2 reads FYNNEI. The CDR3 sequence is CLRQEPPDNEQFF. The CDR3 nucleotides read TGCTTAAGACAGGAGCCCCCTGACAATGAGCAGTTCTTC.

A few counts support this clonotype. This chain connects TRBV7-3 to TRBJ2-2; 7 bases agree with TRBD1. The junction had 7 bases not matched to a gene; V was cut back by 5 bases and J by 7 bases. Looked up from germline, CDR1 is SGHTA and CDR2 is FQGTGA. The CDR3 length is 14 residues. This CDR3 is CASSPWTGGGELFF. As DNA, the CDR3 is TGTGCCAGCAGCCCCTGGACAGGTGGCGGGGAGCTGTTTTTT.

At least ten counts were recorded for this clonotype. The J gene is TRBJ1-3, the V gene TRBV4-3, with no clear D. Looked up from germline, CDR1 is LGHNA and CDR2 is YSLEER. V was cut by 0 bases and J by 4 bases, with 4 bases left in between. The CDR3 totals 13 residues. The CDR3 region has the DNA TGCGCCAGCAGCCAAGACGGCGGAAACACCATATATTTT. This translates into CASSQDGGNTIYF.

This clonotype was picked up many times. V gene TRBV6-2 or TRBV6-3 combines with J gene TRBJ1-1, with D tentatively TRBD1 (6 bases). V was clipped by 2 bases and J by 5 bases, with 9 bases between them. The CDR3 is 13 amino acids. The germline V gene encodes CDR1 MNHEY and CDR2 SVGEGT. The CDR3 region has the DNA TGTGCCAGCAGTTACACCGACAGGACTGAAGCTTTCTTT. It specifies CASSYTDRTEAFF.

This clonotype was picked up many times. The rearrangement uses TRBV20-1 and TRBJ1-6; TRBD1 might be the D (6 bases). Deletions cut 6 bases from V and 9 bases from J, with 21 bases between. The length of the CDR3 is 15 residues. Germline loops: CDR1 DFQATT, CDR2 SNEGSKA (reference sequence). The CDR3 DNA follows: TGCAGTGCAGCCAGCGGTGGCAGGGGAAGTTCACCCCTCCACTTT. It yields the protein CSAASGGRGSSPLHF.

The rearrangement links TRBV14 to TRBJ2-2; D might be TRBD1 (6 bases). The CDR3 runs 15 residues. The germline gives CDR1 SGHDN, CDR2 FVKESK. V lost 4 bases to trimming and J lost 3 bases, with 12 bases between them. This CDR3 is CASSLRQADTGELFF. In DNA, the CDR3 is TGTGCCAGCAGCCTAAGACAGGCGGACACCGGGGAGCTGTTTTTT.

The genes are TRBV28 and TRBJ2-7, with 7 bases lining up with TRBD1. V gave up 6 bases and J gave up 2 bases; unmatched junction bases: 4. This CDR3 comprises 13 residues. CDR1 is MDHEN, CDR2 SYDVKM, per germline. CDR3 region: CASRGDSTYEQYF. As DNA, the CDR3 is TGTGCCAGCAGGGGGGACAGCACCTACGAGCAGTACTTC. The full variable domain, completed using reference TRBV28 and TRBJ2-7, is DVKVTQSSRYLVKRTGEKVFLECVQDMDHENMFWYRQDPGLGLRLIYFSYDVKMKEKGDIPEGYSVSREKKERFSLILESASTNQTSMYLCASRGDSTYEQYFGPGTRLTVT.

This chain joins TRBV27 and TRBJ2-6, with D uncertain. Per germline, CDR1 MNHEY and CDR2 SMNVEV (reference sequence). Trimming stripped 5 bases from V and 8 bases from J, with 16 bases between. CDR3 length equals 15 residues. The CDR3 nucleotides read TGTGCCAGCAGTCGGTTGGGCGAACCACCCAACGTCCTGACTTTC. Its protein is CASSRLGEPPNVLTF.

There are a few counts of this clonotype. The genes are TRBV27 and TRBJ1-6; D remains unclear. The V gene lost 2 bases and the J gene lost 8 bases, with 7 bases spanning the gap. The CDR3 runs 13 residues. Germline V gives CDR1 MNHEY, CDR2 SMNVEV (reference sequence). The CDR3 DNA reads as TGTGCCAGCAGTTTAGTGCGGGATTCACCCCTCCACTTT. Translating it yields CASSLVRDSPLHF.

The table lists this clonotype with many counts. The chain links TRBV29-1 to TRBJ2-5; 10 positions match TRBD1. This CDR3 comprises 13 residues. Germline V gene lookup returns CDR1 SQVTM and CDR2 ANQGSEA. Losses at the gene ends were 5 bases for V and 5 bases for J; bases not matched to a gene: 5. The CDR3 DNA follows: TGCAGCGTTCCGGACAGGGGGTCGGAGACCCAGTACTTC. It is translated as CSVPDRGSETQYF.

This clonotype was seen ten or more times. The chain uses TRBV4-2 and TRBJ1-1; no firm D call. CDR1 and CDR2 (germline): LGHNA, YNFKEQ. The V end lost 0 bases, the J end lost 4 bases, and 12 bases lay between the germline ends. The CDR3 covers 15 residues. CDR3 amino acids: CASSQERVTGTEAFF. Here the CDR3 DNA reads TGTGCCAGCAGCCAAGAGCGGGTTACGGGCACTGAAGCTTTCTTT.

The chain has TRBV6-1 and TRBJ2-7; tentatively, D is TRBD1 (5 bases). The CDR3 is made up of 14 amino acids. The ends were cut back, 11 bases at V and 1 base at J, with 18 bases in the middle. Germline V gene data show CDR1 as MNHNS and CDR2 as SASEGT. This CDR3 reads CAAKRGAQSYEQYV. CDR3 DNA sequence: TGTGCCGCGAAAAGGGGTGCCCAATCCTACGAGCAGTACGTC.

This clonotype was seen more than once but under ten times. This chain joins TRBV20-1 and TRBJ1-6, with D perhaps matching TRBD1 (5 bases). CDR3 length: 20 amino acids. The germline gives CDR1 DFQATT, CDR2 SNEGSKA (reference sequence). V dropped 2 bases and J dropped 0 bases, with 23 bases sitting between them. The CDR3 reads CSARIEAITGFSSYNSPLHF. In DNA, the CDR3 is TGCAGTGCTAGAATCGAAGCTATTACAGGTTTCAGCTCCTATAATTCACCCCTCCACTTT.